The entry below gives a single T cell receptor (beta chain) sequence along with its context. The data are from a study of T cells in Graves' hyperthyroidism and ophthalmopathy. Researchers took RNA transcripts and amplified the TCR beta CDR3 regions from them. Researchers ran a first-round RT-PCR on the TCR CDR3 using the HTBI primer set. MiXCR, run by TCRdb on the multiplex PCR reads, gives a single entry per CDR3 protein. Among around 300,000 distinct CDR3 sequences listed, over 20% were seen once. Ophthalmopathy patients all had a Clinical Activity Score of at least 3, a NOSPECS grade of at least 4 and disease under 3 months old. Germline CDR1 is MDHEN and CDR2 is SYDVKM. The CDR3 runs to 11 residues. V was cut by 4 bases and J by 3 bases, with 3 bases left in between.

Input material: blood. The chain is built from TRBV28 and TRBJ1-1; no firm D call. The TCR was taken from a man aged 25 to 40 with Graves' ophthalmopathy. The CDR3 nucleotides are TGTGCCAGCAGTTACTACACTGAAGCTTTCTTT. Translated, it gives CASSYYTEAFF.